These T cell receptor beta chains were read from a single sample in a study of blood T cell repertoires in COVID-19. Sequenced by immunoSEQ multiplex PCR; TCRdb stores in-frame clones only, minus some. The sample lists 70,000 or so clones, 90% occurring once. Sequenced: peripheral blood. The receptors derive from a man between 45 and 60 years old with acute or convalescent COVID-19. CDR3s include the opening cysteine and the closing phenylalanine or tryptophan. The D gene is left open where the match is weak. Only part of the rows carry a size: once, few, many, or a class if the clone is expanded.

cdr3_length | j_call | v_call | d_call | clone_size | cdr3_aa | cdr3_nt
13 | TRBJ2-5 | TRBV5-4 | - | - | CASSLVREETQYF | TGTGCCAGCAGCTTGGTGCGGGAAGAGACCCAGTACTTC
12 | TRBJ2-1 | TRBV7-8 | - | - | CASSLVQNEQFF | TGTGCCAGCAGCTTAGTACAGAATGAGCAGTTCTTC
13 | TRBJ2-7 | TRBV19 | - | few | CASSMSGKDEQYF | TGTGCCAGTAGTATGTCGGGGAAGGACGAGCAGTACTTC
15 | TRBJ1-4 | TRBV5-1 | TRBD1 | - | CASSLGTGGSEKLFF | TGCGCCAGCAGCTTGGGGACAGGGGGATCTGAAAAACTGTTTTTT
14 | TRBJ1-4 | TRBV5-1 | - | once | CASSPGHYNEKLFF | TGCGCCAGCAGCCCGGGACACTATAATGAAAAACTGTTTTTT
15 | TRBJ2-3 | TRBV24-1 | TRBD2 | - | CATSTSGGARDTQYF | TGTGCCACCTCCACTAGCGGGGGGGCCAGAGATACGCAGTATTTT
14 | TRBJ1-6 | TRBV30 | - | - | CAWNSGIHNSPLHF | TGTGCCTGGAATTCCGGGATCCATAATTCACCCCTCCACTTT
11 | TRBJ2-1 | TRBV3-1/TRBV3-2 | - | - | CASSLYNEQFF | TGTGCCAGCAGCCTATACAATGAGCAGTTCTTC
16 | TRBJ2-7 | TRBV6-2/TRBV6-3 | - | once | CASSYFLIGSSYEQYF | TGTGCCAGCAGTTACTTCCTTATCGGGAGCTCCTACGAGCAGTACTTC
12 | TRBJ1-2 | TRBV29-1 | - | - | CSVEGESPGYTF | TGCAGCGTTGAGGGAGAGAGCCCTGGCTACACCTTC
12 | TRBJ1-6 | TRBV11-2 | - | - | CASSGGVSPLHF | TGTGCCAGCAGCGGAGGGGTTTCACCCCTCCACTTT
14 | TRBJ1-4 | TRBV27 | TRBD1 | - | CASSRDRLNEKLFF | TGTGCCAGCAGTAGGGACAGGCTGAATGAAAAACTGTTTTTT
15 | TRBJ1-5 | TRBV6-5 | TRBD1 | - | CASSSHRGPNQPQHF | TGTGCCAGCAGTTCCCACAGGGGGCCGAATCAGCCCCAGCATTTT
15 | TRBJ2-3 | TRBV15 | - | - | CATSRQSAGTDTQYF | TGTGCCACCAGCAGACAGTCGGCGGGCACAGATACGCAGTATTTT
16 | TRBJ2-1 | TRBV5-4 | - | - | CASSLTAGLSYNEQFF | TGTGCCAGCAGCTTGACGGCGGGGCTCTCCTACAATGAGCAGTTCTTC
14 | TRBJ2-3 | TRBV7-8 | - | - | CASSLYEAPGTQYF | TGTGCCAGCAGCTTATACGAGGCGCCGGGTACGCAGTATTTT
16 | TRBJ2-3 | TRBV9 | TRBD2 | - | CASSDGWEGLADTQYF | TGTGCCAGCAGCGACGGGTGGGAGGGGTTGGCAGATACGCAGTATTTT
14 | TRBJ1-1 | TRBV6-5 | TRBD1 | once | CASDLQGARTEAFF | TGTGCCAGTGACCTACAGGGGGCAAGAACTGAAGCTTTCTTT
12 | TRBJ1-1 | TRBV11-2 | TRBD1 | - | CASSPGGTEAFF | TGTGCCAGCAGCCCAGGGGGCACTGAAGCTTTCTTT
13 | TRBJ2-7 | TRBV10-3 | - | - | CAISEQSTGQQYF | TGTGCCATCAGTGAGCAGTCAACAGGCCAGCAGTACTTC
14 | TRBJ2-1 | TRBV25-1 | TRBD2 | - | CASSDTAGGYEQFF | TGTGCCAGCAGTGACACAGCGGGAGGCTATGAGCAGTTCTTC
17 | TRBJ2-3 | TRBV23-1 | TRBD1 | once | CASSQIPGQGLRDTQYF | TGCGCCAGCAGTCAAATCCCTGGACAGGGGCTGAGAGATACGCAGTATTTT
17 | TRBJ2-2 | TRBV7-9 | - | - | CASSPPLEGARVGELFF | TGTGCCAGCAGCCCGCCTTTGGAGGGGGCAAGGGTCGGGGAGCTGTTTTTT
13 | TRBJ2-2 | TRBV6-6 | - | - | CASSYVSAGELFF | TGTGCCAGCAGTTACGTTAGCGCCGGGGAGCTGTTTTTT
14 | TRBJ1-2 | TRBV5-1 | TRBD1 | - | CASSLETGKSGYTF | TGCGCCAGCAGCTTGGAGACAGGGAAGAGTGGCTACACCTTC
14 | TRBJ1-5 | TRBV19 | - | - | CASSPLGADQPQHF | TGTGCCAGTAGCCCCTTGGGGGCCGATCAGCCCCAGCATTTT
16 | TRBJ1-5 | TRBV28 | TRBD1 | - | CASSRNLGQGNRPQHF | TGTGCCAGCAGTCGAAATCTGGGACAGGGGAATCGGCCCCAGCATTTT
16 | TRBJ2-2 | TRBV27 | TRBD1 | - | CASNPGGTGGTGELFF | TGTGCCAGCAACCCGGGCGGGACAGGGGGCACCGGGGAGCTGTTTTTT
13 | TRBJ1-2 | TRBV9 | - | - | CASNLQGPYGYTF | TGTGCCAGCAACCTACAGGGACCCTATGGCTACACCTTC
13 | TRBJ1-2 | TRBV12-3/TRBV12-4 | TRBD1 | once | CASSRRTGFGYTF | TGTGCCAGCAGCCGAAGGACAGGGTTTGGCTACACCTTC
17 | TRBJ2-2 | TRBV5-4 | - | - | CASSPTKTGSATGELFF | TGTGCCAGCAGCCCGACAAAGACGGGAAGTGCCACCGGGGAGCTGTTTTTT
15 | TRBJ1-5 | TRBV6-5 | - | - | CASRAGLTNYQPQHF | TGTGCCAGCAGGGCGGGCCTGACCAATTATCAGCCCCAGCATTTT
16 | TRBJ2-3 | TRBV6-6 | - | - | CASSYSIRGYTDTQYF | TGTGCCAGCAGTTACTCGATCCGGGGTTACACAGATACGCAGTATTTT
17 | TRBJ2-3 | TRBV5-1 | - | - | CASSLANVGLSTDTQYF | TGCGCCAGCAGCTTGGCAAACGTTGGACTATCAACAGATACGCAGTATTTT
14 | TRBJ1-2 | TRBV6-6 | - | - | CASSMGLPYYGYTF | TGTGCCAGCAGTATGGGCTTGCCTTACTATGGCTACACCTTC
15 | TRBJ2-5 | TRBV6-5 | TRBD1 | - | CASSKQGTGPGSQYF | TGTGCCAGCAGCAAACAGGGGACAGGGCCAGGGTCCCAGTACTTC
15 | TRBJ2-2 | TRBV7-9 | - | - | CASSLSGRDTGELFF | TGTGCCAGCAGCTTAAGTGGCAGGGACACCGGGGAGCTGTTTTTT
14 | TRBJ2-7 | TRBV28 | TRBD1 | - | CASSLPTGGNEQYF | TGTGCCAGCAGTTTACCGACAGGGGGCAACGAGCAGTACTTC
13 | TRBJ1-2 | TRBV10-3 | TRBD1 | few | CATYPGGRYGYTF | TGTGCCACTTATCCAGGGGGGCGGTATGGCTACACCTTC
13 | TRBJ1-1 | TRBV12-3/TRBV12-4 | TRBD1 | - | CASTRQGGTEAFF | TGTGCCAGCACCCGACAGGGAGGCACTGAAGCTTTCTTT
11 | TRBJ1-1 | TRBV30 | - | - | CAWSPNREAFF | TGTGCCTGGAGCCCCAACAGGGAAGCTTTCTTT
15 | TRBJ2-3 | TRBV7-3 | TRBD2 | - | CASSQAGGRKDTQYF | TGTGCCAGCAGTCAAGCGGGGGGGCGAAAAGATACGCAGTATTTT
15 | TRBJ2-7 | TRBV5-1 | TRBD2 | once | CASSPGLAGTYEQYF | TGCGCCAGCAGCCCGGGACTAGCGGGAACCTACGAGCAGTACTTC
17 | TRBJ2-6 | TRBV27 | TRBD1 | - | CASSSQGPGSGANVLTF | TGTGCCAGCAGTTCACAGGGGCCAGGTTCAGGGGCCAACGTCCTGACTTTC
15 | TRBJ1-4 | TRBV19 | TRBD1 | - | CASSIMDRFGEKLFF | TGTGCCAGTAGTATAATGGACAGGTTTGGTGAAAAACTGTTTTTT
14 | TRBJ1-1 | TRBV7-9 | - | - | CASSLGGRGTEAFF | TGTGCCAGCAGCTTAGGGGGCAGGGGCACTGAAGCTTTCTTT
15 | TRBJ1-2 | TRBV5-5 | - | - | CASSLGLGQDYGYTF | TGTGCCAGCAGCTTGGGTTTGGGGCAGGACTATGGCTACACCTTC
12 | TRBJ1-5 | TRBV29-1 | - | - | CSARTPGEPQHF | TGCAGCGCCCGAACCCCGGGAGAGCCCCAGCATTTT
13 | TRBJ2-7 | TRBV10-1 | TRBD1 | - | CASSPDRVYEQYF | TGCGCCAGCAGTCCGGACAGGGTTTACGAGCAGTACTTC
14 | TRBJ2-5 | TRBV7-6 | TRBD2 | few | CASSHRLAGETQYF | TGTGCCAGCAGCCACCGACTAGCGGGAGAGACCCAGTACTTC
13 | TRBJ2-7 | TRBV5-4 | - | - | CASSLRGAHEQYF | TGTGCCAGCAGCTTGCGGGGGGCCCACGAGCAGTACTTC
16 | TRBJ2-7 | TRBV27 | TRBD1 | - | CASSLLAPGQGYEQYF | TGTGCCAGCAGTCTCCTCGCTCCGGGACAGGGCTACGAGCAGTACTTC
15 | TRBJ2-7 | TRBV5-4 | TRBD1 | - | CASSVPGQGGREQYF | TGTGCCAGCAGCGTTCCGGGACAGGGGGGTAGGGAGCAGTACTTC
16 | TRBJ2-1 | TRBV5-1 | TRBD2 | - | CASSPYSGRAYNEQFF | TGCGCCAGCAGCCCCTATAGCGGGAGAGCCTACAATGAGCAGTTCTTC
14 | TRBJ1-2 | TRBV6-5 | TRBD1 | - | CASRPDRNNYGYTF | TGTGCCAGCCGCCCGGACAGGAATAACTATGGCTACACCTTC
19 | TRBJ2-4 | TRBV15 | TRBD2 | - | CATSRDFGTSGLRENIQYF | TGTGCCACCAGCAGAGATTTTGGGACTAGCGGTTTAAGGGAAAACATTCAGTACTTC
16 | TRBJ2-1 | TRBV7-8 | TRBD1 | - | CASSLTIGTGKREQFF | TGTGCCAGCAGCTTAACTATAGGGACAGGGAAGAGGGAGCAGTTCTTC
16 | TRBJ2-2 | TRBV5-1 | TRBD2 | - | CASSPPGLAGVGELFF | TGCGCCAGCAGCCCTCCGGGACTAGCGGGAGTCGGGGAGCTGTTTTTT
13 | TRBJ1-1 | TRBV11-2 | - | - | CASSPYEGTEAFF | TGTGCCAGCAGCCCTTACGAGGGAACTGAAGCTTTCTTT
14 | TRBJ1-1 | TRBV7-3 | - | - | CASRRQDASAEAFF | TGTGCCAGCAGGCGACAGGATGCTTCCGCTGAAGCTTTCTTT